The 6 T cell receptor beta chains below come from one sample, sequenced in a study of cytomegalovirus exposure and HLA in healthy donors. This PCR relied on a set of 60 Vbeta primers and 13 Jbeta primers. Repertoires were generated with immunoSEQ multiplex PCR, while TCRdb's copy carries only in-frame clones and drops some. Of about 140,000 clones in the sample, 80% were seen once. Sample: PBMCs. Every receptor here comes from a man aged 45 to 65 in good health and CMV-seronegative.

The chain uses TRBV29-1 and TRBJ1-1; the D is unclear. Per germline, CDR1 SQVTM and CDR2 ANQGSEA. The CDR3 sequence is 14 residues long. V lost 6 bases, J lost 5 bases, and 19 bases lay in between. The CDR3, as DNA: TGCAGCGTCAAATGGGGTGGGAGCGGGACTGAAGCTTTCTTT. It is translated as CSVKWGGSGTEAFF.

The chain links TRBV5-1 to TRBJ2-1, with D possibly matching TRBD2 (6 bases). Trimming removed 5 bases from V and 9 bases from J, with 15 bases in between. Germline V lookup: CDR1 SGHRS, CDR2 YFSETQ. CDR3 length equals 13 residues. DNA of the CDR3: TGCGCCAGCAGTCTACGGGAGAGGAGTGAGCAGTTCTTC. Translating it yields CASSLRERSEQFF.

CDR3 sequence reads: CAIRGDRITDTQYF. CDR3 sequence (DNA): TGTGCCATCAGGGGGGACAGGATTACAGATACGCAGTATTTT. The chain has TRBV10-3 and TRBJ2-3; 8 nucleotides match TRBD1. The germline V gene has CDR1 ENHRY and CDR2 SYGVKD. The CDR3 length is 14 residues. With 6 bases clipped from V and 3 bases from J, the junction kept 5 bases outside the gene matches.

In regard to this clone: In the same sample, other DNA sequences code for this CDR3. The chain employs TRBV28 and TRBJ1-2; TRBD1 agrees at 7 bases. The germline gives CDR1 MDHEN, CDR2 SYDVKM. This CDR3 spans 14 amino acids. V shed 5 bases, J shed 1 base, and the junction held 4 bases outside the gene matches. The CDR3 protein is CASSTTGDNYGYTF. The CDR3 region has the DNA TGTGCCAGCAGTACTACAGGGGATAACTATGGCTACACCTTC.

The chain uses TRBV15 and TRBJ2-4; TRBD2 is a possible D gene (6 bases). The ends were cut back, 0 bases at V and 9 bases at J, with 15 bases in the middle. CDR3 size: 15 residues. Per germline, CDR1 LNHNV and CDR2 YYDKDF (reference sequence). The CDR3 sequence: CATSRDNSLGGIQYF. The DNA for the CDR3 is TGTGCCACCAGCAGAGATAATTCGTTGGGAGGCATTCAGTACTTC.

The chain combines TRBV5-1 with TRBJ1-2, with 12 bases that match TRBD1. The CDR3 is 16 amino acids. Germline V gene lookup returns CDR1 SGHRS and CDR2 YFSETQ. With V trimmed by 0 bases and J by 7 bases, 7 bases remained unmatched. This chain's CDR3 is CASSLDSGQGATGYTF. The DNA of the CDR3 is TGCGCCAGCAGCTTGGATTCGGGACAGGGGGCTACTGGCTACACCTTC.